This T cell receptor beta chain derives from a study of shared clonotypes between healthy human individuals. Study-level background: Each donor contributed plates that comprised three CD4 naive, three CD4 memory, two CD8 naive and one CD8 memory. Study-level results: Of the naive CD4 clonotypes, roughly 5.2% were shared across a few donors.

The V and J ends lost 5 bases and 8 bases respectively, with 8 bases between them. CDR3 length: 11 residues. Germline CDR1 and CDR2: MNHEY and SMNVEV (reference sequence). This clone has at least ten counts. What it binds is not known. In the source study's methods: There were no quality scores in the junction-only immunoSEQ sequences, so filtering differed. This table comes from immunoSEQ multiplex PCR, and its TCRdb copy is limited to in-frame clones, with some not included. The V and J calls and clone size come from that table; D and trimming were worked out from the DNA. The table includes around 990,000 clones, around three quarters detected once.

The receptor comes from a man younger than 30 in good health. Some clones in this sample may be carry-over from other donors' samples. The chain has TRBV27 and TRBJ2-3, with D possibly being TRBD2 (5 bases). The sample was memory CD4+ T cells from PBMCs. Subset indicated: CD45RA-negative fraction. CDR3 protein: CASSHRGTQYF. In DNA, the CDR3 is TGTGCCAGCAGTCATCGGGGTACGCAGTATTTT.